The 5 T cell receptor beta chains presented below share a single source sample, sequenced in a study of OX40 agonist ivuxolimab in advanced cancers. TCRdb's table, derived via immunoSEQ multiplex PCR, lists solely in-frame clones and lacks some. This sample has approximately 16,000 clones, with 75% to 90% found just once. The starting material was CD4+ or CD8+ T cells sorted from blood, obtained in a trial of the OX40 agonist ivuxolimab. The receptors originated from an adult with an advanced solid tumor such as melanoma, head and neck, liver or kidney cancer.

The V gene is TRBV6-1, the J gene TRBJ2-2; 7 positions match TRBD1. J lost 7 bases, V lost 7 bases, and 6 bases had no gene match. CDR1 is MNHNS and CDR2 is SASEGT in the germline V gene. The CDR3 covers 13 residues. CDR3 DNA: TGTGCCAGCACCCCCCGACAGGGCGGGGAGCTGTTTTTT. It translates to CASTPRQGGELFF.

The chain uses TRBV11-2 and TRBJ2-2; D possibly corresponds to TRBD1 (5 bases). V shed 6 bases and J shed 1 base, with 9 bases lying between them. The CDR3 consists of 14 residues. Germline-derived CDR1 and CDR2 are SGHAT and FQNNGV. The CDR3 coding sequence is TGTGCCAGCAGTGTACAGGTGAACACCGGGGAGCTGTTTTTT. Its protein is CASSVQVNTGELFF.

The DNA for the CDR3 is TGTGCCAGCCTTAGTGCTAGCGGGATGAACACCGGGGAGCTGTTTTTT. This gives the protein CASLSASGMNTGELFF. The chain has TRBV12-1 and TRBJ2-2; TRBD2 is the table's D call, not checked against the DNA. TRBV12-1 is tagged as a pseudogene. This CDR3 has 16 residues.

The chain has TRBV28 and TRBJ1-5; D is unresolved. Germline lookup yields CDR1 MDHEN and CDR2 SYDVKM. V was shortened by 1 base and J by 10 bases, with 14 bases between the two germline ends. The CDR3 consists of 14 residues. Written as DNA, the CDR3 is TGTGCCAGCAGTTTATCAGACCGATTGGGACCCCAGCATTTT. Its translation is CASSLSDRLGPQHF.

The chain is built from TRBV7-9 and TRBJ2-5; D tentatively fits TRBD1 or TRBD2 (5 bases each). The CDR3 contains 15 residues. V was cut by 1 base and J by 4 bases, with 13 bases left in between. The germline V gene has CDR1 SEHNR and CDR2 FQNEAQ (reference sequence). For the CDR3, the DNA is TGTGCCAGCAGCTTAGGTGTCGGGGACCGAGAGACCCAGTACTTC. Translating it yields CASSLGVGDRETQYF.